The TCR beta chain under discussion was sequenced for a study of blood T cell repertoires in COVID-19. Study context: The study drew acute and convalescent COVID-19 samples from the United States, Italy and Spain. PBMCs, B-cell-depleted T cells, or T cells were the source of the cDNA or gDNA that made up the material.

Categorization into cohorts depended on clinical history that participants reported. Per germline, CDR1 MNHEY and CDR2 SVGEGT. There are 13 residues in the CDR3. Trimming shortened V by 2 bases and J by 6 bases, and 10 bases separated the two germline ends. The method was immunoSEQ multiplex PCR; TCRdb's version includes in-frame clones alone and lacks a portion of them. Of about 330,000 clones listed, more than 75% are singletons. The sequencing sample was made of PBMCs or T cells enriched from blood (not recorded which). The source is a woman aged 25 to 39 who had recovered from COVID-19. V is TRBV6-2 or TRBV6-3 and J is TRBJ1-2; the D gene is possibly TRBD1 (5 bases). The CDR3 region has the DNA TGTGCCAGCAGTTACACGGAGGGGAATGGCTACACCTTC. Amino acids: CASSYTEGNGYTF.